Reported below is one T cell receptor (beta chain). This sample stems from a study of control samples from healthy donors and cancer patients. CDR3 size: 16 residues. TCRdb's table, derived via immunoSEQ multiplex PCR, lists solely in-frame clones and lacks some. The sample lists 150,000 or so clones, 93% occurring once. The chain uses TRBV12-1 and TRBJ2-3; TRBD2 reflects the table's D call only, with no check against the DNA. TRBV12-1 is termed a pseudogene. Sequencing was carried out using blood. This sequence was found in a man aged 45-60 years in good health. The CDR3 loop reads CASRNTSGTSTDTQYF. The CDR3 DNA reads as TGTGCCAGCAGAAATACTAGCGGGACATCCACAGATACGCAGTATTTT.